This is a list of T cell receptor beta chains from one sample in a study of yellow fever vaccine responses in identical twins. MiXCR was run by TCRdb on the RT-PCR reads, yielding one entry per CDR3 protein. The sample shows some 20,000 distinct CDR3 sequences, roughly 75% of them seen only once. The sample was T cells from blood (PBMCs), unsorted or a sorted subset (not recorded which), taken before or after yellow fever vaccination (not recorded which). Every receptor here comes from a woman between 18 and 29 years old who received the yellow fever vaccine. Each CDR3 is given with its conserved first and last residue. D genes are given only for firm matches. Clone size is given for some rows only: seen once, a few or many times, or a class if the clone is expanded.

14	few	TRBD2	TRBV20-1	TRBJ2-5	CSANSGLPKETQYF	TGCAGTGCTAACTCGGGACTACCAAAAGAGACCCAGTACTTC
17	.	TRBD2	TRBV4-3	TRBJ2-1	CASSHPGGTSGTNEQFF	TGCGCCAGCAGCCACCCTGGAGGGACTAGCGGGACTAATGAGCAGTTCTTC
15	.	.	TRBV2	TRBJ1-5	CASRDGTALNQPQHF	TGTGCCAGCAGAGACGGGACGGCTCTCAATCAGCCCCAGCATTTT
13	.	TRBD1	TRBV29-1	TRBJ1-2	CSVGDRVSGGYTF	TGCAGCGTTGGGGACAGGGTTTCGGGTGGCTACACCTTC
16	.	TRBD1	TRBV4-1	TRBJ1-4	CASSQTTGTGAEKLFF	TGCGCCAGCAGCCAAACCACCGGGACAGGGGCTGAAAAACTGTTTTTT
14	.	TRBD1	TRBV11-3	TRBJ2-7	CASSSGQSLYEQYF	TGTGCCAGCAGCTCGGGACAGTCCCTCTACGAGCAGTACTTC
14	few	.	TRBV2	TRBJ2-5	CASSEARTWETQYF	TGTGCCAGCAGTGAAGCTAGGACTTGGGAGACCCAGTACTTC
15	.	.	TRBV28	TRBJ2-1	CASSFWGSSYNEQFF	TGTGCCAGCAGTTTCTGGGGGAGCTCCTACAATGAGCAGTTCTTC
12	.	.	TRBV2	TRBJ2-1	CASSGSRGEQFF	TGTGCCAGCAGTGGATCCCGAGGTGAGCAGTTCTTC
14	.	.	TRBV2	TRBJ2-7	CASSEEGLSYEQYF	TGTGCCAGCAGTGAGGAGGGCCTCTCCTACGAGCAGTACTTC
13	.	.	TRBV7-2	TRBJ2-3	CASSFAHTDTQYF	TGTGCCAGCAGCTTCGCTCACACAGATACGCAGTATTTT
13	.	.	TRBV6-5	TRBJ1-2	CASSYSRNYGYTF	TGTGCCAGCAGTTACTCGAGGAACTATGGCTACACCTTC
18	.	.	TRBV20-1	TRBJ1-4	CSARDPRVGPATNEKLFF	TGCAGTGCTAGAGACCCCAGGGTTGGTCCCGCAACTAATGAAAAACTGTTTTTT
15	medium-sized	TRBD1	TRBV2	TRBJ2-2	CASSSGQVSPGELFF	TGTGCCAGCAGTTCGGGACAGGTGTCCCCCGGGGAGCTGTTTTTT
16	few	TRBD2	TRBV7-9	TRBJ2-3	CASSLALAGFTDTQYF	TGTGCCAGCAGCTTAGCACTAGCGGGGTTCACAGATACGCAGTATTTT
13	.	.	TRBV2	TRBJ2-1	CASESGVRNEQFF	TGTGCCAGCGAGTCGGGGGTCAGGAATGAGCAGTTCTTC
12	few	TRBD1	TRBV5-1	TRBJ2-3	CASSQGETPQYF	TGCGCCAGCAGCCAGGGGGAGACGCCGCAGTATTTT
14	.	.	TRBV29-1	TRBJ2-4	CSVAVTSHKNIQYF	TGCAGCGTTGCGGTGACTAGTCACAAAAACATTCAGTACTTC
14	.	.	TRBV11-1	TRBJ1-5	CASSDTGANQPQHF	TGTGCCAGCAGCGACACAGGAGCAAATCAGCCCCAGCATTTT
13	few	TRBD1	TRBV7-7	TRBJ2-7	CASSLDRGYEQYF	TGTGCCAGCAGCCTAGACAGGGGTTACGAGCAGTACTTC
19	once	TRBD2	TRBV11-2	TRBJ2-1	CASSPGPGAGARKYNEQFF	TGTGCCAGCAGCCCCGGCCCTGGAGCGGGGGCCCGGAAATACAATGAGCAGTTCTTC
11	.	.	TRBV7-9	TRBJ2-1	CASSSTNEQFF	TGTGCCAGCAGCTCCACAAATGAGCAGTTCTTC
15	few	.	TRBV5-1	TRBJ2-2	CASSLAGQNTGELFF	TGCGCCAGCAGCTTGGCGGGGCAGAACACCGGGGAGCTGTTTTTT
17	.	.	TRBV18	TRBJ1-1	CASSPPPSGPGRIVAFF	TGTGCCAGCTCACCACCGCCGTCAGGGCCCGGGCGAATTGTTGCTTTCTTT
14	few	.	TRBV11-1	TRBJ2-1	CASSLESRAAEQFF	TGTGCCAGCAGCTTAGAATCCAGGGCTGCTGAGCAGTTCTTC
12	.	.	TRBV14	TRBJ2-3	CASSQVWNTQYF	TGTGCCAGCAGCCAAGTGTGGAATACGCAGTATTTT
11	.	.	TRBV2	TRBJ2-5	CASSEAQTQYF	TGTGCCAGCAGTGAAGCCCAGACCCAGTACTTC
15	few	TRBD1	TRBV10-1	TRBJ2-7	CASSGTGKWFDEQYF	TGCGCCAGCAGCGGGACAGGGAAGTGGTTCGACGAGCAGTACTTC
18	.	TRBD2	TRBV7-6	TRBJ2-1	CASSLRVAGGEWGNEQFF	TGTGCCAGCAGCTTACGTGTAGCGGGAGGGGAATGGGGAAATGAGCAGTTCTTC
14	.	.	TRBV2	TRBJ2-2	CASSDGSDTGELFF	TGTGCCAGCAGTGACGGGTCGGACACCGGGGAGCTGTTTTTT
12	.	.	TRBV29-1	TRBJ2-3	CSVRGSTDTQYF	TGCAGCGTCAGGGGAAGCACAGATACGCAGTATTTT
11	.	.	TRBV7-8	TRBJ2-5	CASERGETQYF	TGTGCCAGCGAGAGGGGAGAGACCCAGTACTTC
15	few	.	TRBV28	TRBJ1-4	CASSFLGGLYEKLFF	TGTGCCAGCAGTTTCCTAGGGGGGTTGTATGAAAAACTGTTTTTT
15	once	TRBD2	TRBV28	TRBJ2-1	CASSLGTSGRNEQFF	TGTGCCAGCAGTTTAGGGACTAGCGGGAGAAATGAGCAGTTCTTC
15	few	.	TRBV6-1	TRBJ2-1	CASSPGTTSGNEQFF	TGTGCCAGCAGTCCCGGGACAACCTCTGGGAATGAGCAGTTCTTC
13	.	.	TRBV6-1	TRBJ2-2	CASTSPNTGELFF	TGTGCCAGCACGTCCCCGAACACCGGGGAGCTGTTTTTT
13	.	.	TRBV10-3	TRBJ1-2	CAVDPGLDYGYTF	TGTGCCGTAGACCCGGGGCTGGACTATGGCTACACCTTC
15	.	.	TRBV7-9	TRBJ2-7	CASKDSDKPLREQYF	TGTGCCAGCAAAGACTCAGATAAACCCCTACGGGAGCAGTACTTC
13	.	TRBD1	TRBV29-1	TRBJ2-1	CSVTGGSYNEQFF	TGCAGCGTGACAGGGGGCTCCTACAATGAGCAGTTCTTC
13	.	.	TRBV7-6	TRBJ2-2	CASSPQGSRELFF	TGTGCCAGCAGTCCCCAGGGTTCCCGGGAGCTGTTTTTT
13	.	.	TRBV4-3	TRBJ1-4	CASSQGLENSLFF	TGCGCCAGCAGCCAAGGCCTCGAGAATTCTCTGTTTTTT
15	.	TRBD1	TRBV20-1	TRBJ2-7	CSARSPGQGTYEQYF	TGCAGTGCTAGAAGTCCGGGACAGGGCACCTACGAGCAGTACTTC
14	.	.	TRBV11-3	TRBJ2-1	CASSPNLSRGEQFF	TGTGCCAGCAGCCCGAACCTTAGCCGTGGTGAGCAGTTCTTC
12	.	TRBD1	TRBV18	TRBJ2-1	CASSPQGVEQFF	TGTGCCAGCTCTCCACAGGGGGTCGAGCAGTTCTTC
16	.	TRBD2	TRBV11-2	TRBJ2-7	CASSRGVSGSSYEQYF	TGTGCCAGCAGCCGAGGGGTTAGCGGGAGCTCCTACGAGCAGTACTTC
13	.	.	TRBV12-3/TRBV12-4	TRBJ1-1	CASSLQMNTEAFF	TGTGCCAGCAGCTTGCAGATGAACACTGAAGCTTTCTTT
14	.	TRBD1	TRBV5-4	TRBJ1-4	CASSLGTGKEKLFF	TGTGCCAGCAGCTTGGGGACAGGGAAGGAAAAACTGTTTTTT
12	.	.	TRBV19	TRBJ1-5	CASSSGGQPQHF	TGTGCCAGTAGTTCCGGGGGCCAGCCCCAGCATTTT
17	.	.	TRBV29-1	TRBJ2-3	CSVQFPYAGVATDTQYF	TGCAGCGTTCAATTCCCCTATGCTGGGGTCGCCACAGATACGCAGTATTTT
14	.	.	TRBV15	TRBJ2-1	CATSRDLSYNEQFF	TGTGCCACCAGCAGAGATCTGTCCTACAATGAGCAGTTCTTC
12	once	.	TRBV11-3	TRBJ2-5	CASSPQKETQYF	TGTGCCAGCAGCCCTCAAAAGGAGACCCAGTACTTC
11	.	.	TRBV7-9	TRBJ1-1	CASSLLTEAFF	TGTGCCAGCAGCCTTCTCACTGAAGCTTTCTTT
14	.	.	TRBV5-1	TRBJ1-4	CASSLGREYEKLFF	TGCGCCAGCAGCTTGGGTCGGGAATATGAAAAACTGTTTTTT
17	.	.	TRBV6-1	TRBJ1-1	CASSEAVSGTTNTEAFF	TGTGCCAGCAGTGAAGCGGTATCCGGGACAACGAACACTGAAGCTTTCTTT
14	.	.	TRBV7-3	TRBJ2-2	CASSPSLATGELFF	TGTGCCAGCAGCCCATCCCTAGCCACCGGGGAGCTGTTTTTT
11	few	TRBD1	TRBV20-1	TRBJ2-1	CAVQGDNEQFF	TGCGCGGTTCAGGGGGACAATGAGCAGTTCTTC
13	.	.	TRBV3-1	TRBJ1-5	CASSQVPNQPQHF	TGTGCCAGCAGCCAAGTACCCAATCAGCCCCAGCATTTT